The present T cell receptor (beta chain) was sequenced within a study of cytomegalovirus exposure and HLA in healthy donors. The PCR was carried out with 60 Vbeta primers and 13 Jbeta primers. Measured with immunoSEQ multiplex PCR; TCRdb has only the in-frame clones, and not every one. The table includes around 150,000 clones, approximately 71% detected once. Note on this clone: Antigen: not known.

Study-level findings and limits: The authors enumerated 150 to 200 TCR beta chains as linked to cytomegalovirus. Highest at DRB1 and lowest at HLA-C, TCR association rates differed among HLA loci in a later analysis.

Everyone who donated was a healthy bone marrow donor. The clonotype was recovered from a middle-aged woman in good health and CMV-seropositive. Sequencing used PBMCs.

The CDR3 protein is CASSPPRVSHEQYF. CDR3 nucleotides: TGTGCCAGCAGCCCCCCCCGAGTTTCCCACGAGCAGTACTTC. The chain joins TRBV28 to TRBJ2-7; D not resolved. The V gene's germline CDR1 is MDHEN and CDR2 SYDVKM. V was trimmed by 6 bases and J by 5 bases, leaving 17 bases between them. The CDR3 covers 14 residues.